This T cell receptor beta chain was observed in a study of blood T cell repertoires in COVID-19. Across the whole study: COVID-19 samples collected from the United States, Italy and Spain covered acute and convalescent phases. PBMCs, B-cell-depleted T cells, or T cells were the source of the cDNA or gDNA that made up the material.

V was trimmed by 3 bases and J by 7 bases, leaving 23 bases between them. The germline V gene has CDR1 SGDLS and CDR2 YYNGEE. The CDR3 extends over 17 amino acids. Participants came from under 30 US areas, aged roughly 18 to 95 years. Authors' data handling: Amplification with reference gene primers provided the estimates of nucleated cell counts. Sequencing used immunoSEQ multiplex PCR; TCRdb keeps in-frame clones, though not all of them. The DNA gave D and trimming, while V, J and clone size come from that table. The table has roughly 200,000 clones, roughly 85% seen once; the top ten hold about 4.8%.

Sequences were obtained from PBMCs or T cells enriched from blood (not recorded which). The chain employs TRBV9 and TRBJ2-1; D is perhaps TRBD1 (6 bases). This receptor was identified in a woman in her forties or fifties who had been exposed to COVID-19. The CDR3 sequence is CASSGQTGTPDRNEQFF. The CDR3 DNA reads TGTGCCAGCAGCGGACAAACCGGGACACCCGACCGTAATGAGCAGTTCTTC.